This T cell receptor beta chain was recovered during a study of Graves' ophthalmopathy and Graves' hyperthyroidism. V gave up 1 base and J gave up 8 bases, with 7 bases separating them. This CDR3 is 13 amino acids long. CDR1 and CDR2 (germline): KGHDR, SFDVKD. RNA transcripts were the source from which TCR beta CDR3 regions were amplified. The workflow started with a first-round RT-PCR run with HTBI primers and then moved on to a second-round multiplex PCR. TCRdb reanalysed the multiplex PCR reads using MiXCR and keeps one entry per CDR3 protein. This table has some 400,000 distinct CDR3 sequences, about 18% appearing once.

This chain connects TRBV24-1 to TRBJ2-2; D might be TRBD2 (5 bases). This sequence was found in a woman aged 18-29 years with Graves' ophthalmopathy. Sequenced input: peripheral blood. The CDR3 bases are TGTGCCACCAGTGATTTTCGGGAAGGGGAGCTGTTTTTT. Translated: CATSDFREGELFF.